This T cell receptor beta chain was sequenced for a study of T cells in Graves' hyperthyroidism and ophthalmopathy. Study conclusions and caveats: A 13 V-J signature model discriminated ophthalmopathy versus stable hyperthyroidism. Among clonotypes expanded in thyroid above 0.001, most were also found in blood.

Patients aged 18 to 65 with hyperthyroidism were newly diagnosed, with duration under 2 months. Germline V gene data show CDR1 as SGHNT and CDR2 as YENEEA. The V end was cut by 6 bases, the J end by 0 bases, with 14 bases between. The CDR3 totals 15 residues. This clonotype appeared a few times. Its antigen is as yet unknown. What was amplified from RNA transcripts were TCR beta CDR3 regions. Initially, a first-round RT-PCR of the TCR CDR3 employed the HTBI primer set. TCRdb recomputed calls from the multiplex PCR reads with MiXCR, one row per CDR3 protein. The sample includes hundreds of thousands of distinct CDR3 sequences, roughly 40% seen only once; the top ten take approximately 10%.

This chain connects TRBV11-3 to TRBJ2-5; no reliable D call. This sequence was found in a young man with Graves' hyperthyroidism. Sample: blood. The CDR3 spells CASRAGSGNQETQYF. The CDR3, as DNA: TGTGCCAGCAGGGCCGGGTCTGGCAACCAAGAGACCCAGTACTTC.